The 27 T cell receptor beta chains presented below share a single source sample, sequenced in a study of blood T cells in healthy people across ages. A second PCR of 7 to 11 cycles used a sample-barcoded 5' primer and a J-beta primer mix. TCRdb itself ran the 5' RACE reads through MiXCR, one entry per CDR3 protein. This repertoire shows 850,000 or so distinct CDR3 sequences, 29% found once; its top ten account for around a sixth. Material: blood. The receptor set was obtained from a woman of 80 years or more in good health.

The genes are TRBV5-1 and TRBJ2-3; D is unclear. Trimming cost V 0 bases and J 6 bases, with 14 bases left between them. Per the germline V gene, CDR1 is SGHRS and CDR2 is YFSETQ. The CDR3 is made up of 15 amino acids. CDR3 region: CASSLGLAAADTQYF. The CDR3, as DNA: TGCGCCAGCAGCTTGGGGTTAGCTGCTGCTGATACGCAGTATTTT. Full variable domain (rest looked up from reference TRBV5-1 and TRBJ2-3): KAGVTQTPRYLIKTRGQQVTLSCSPISGHRSVSWYQQTPGQGLQFLFEYFSETQRNKGNFPGRFSGRQFSNSRSEMNVSTLELGDSALYLCASSLGLAAADTQYFGPGTRLTVL.

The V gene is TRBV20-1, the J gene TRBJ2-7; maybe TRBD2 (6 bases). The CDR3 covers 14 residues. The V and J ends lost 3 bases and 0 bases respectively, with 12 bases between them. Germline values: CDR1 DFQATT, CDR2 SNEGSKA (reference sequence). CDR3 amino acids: CSARPSGDSYEQYF. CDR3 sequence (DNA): TGCAGTGCTAGGCCATCGGGGGACTCCTACGAGCAGTACTTC.

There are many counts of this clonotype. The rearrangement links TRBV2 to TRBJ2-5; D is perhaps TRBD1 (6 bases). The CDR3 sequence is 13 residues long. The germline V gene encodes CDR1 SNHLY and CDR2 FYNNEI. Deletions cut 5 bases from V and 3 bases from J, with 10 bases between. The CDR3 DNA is TGTGCCAGCAGTCGGACAGTGAAAGAGACCCAGTACTTC. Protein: CASSRTVKETQYF.

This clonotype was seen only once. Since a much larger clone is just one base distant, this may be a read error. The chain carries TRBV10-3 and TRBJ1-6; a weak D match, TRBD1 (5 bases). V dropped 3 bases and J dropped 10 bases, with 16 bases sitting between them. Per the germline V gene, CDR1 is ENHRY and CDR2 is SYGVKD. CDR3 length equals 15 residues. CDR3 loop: CAISDWKQDTSPLHF. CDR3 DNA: TGTGCCATCAGTGATTGGAAACAGGACACCTCACCCCTCCACTTT.

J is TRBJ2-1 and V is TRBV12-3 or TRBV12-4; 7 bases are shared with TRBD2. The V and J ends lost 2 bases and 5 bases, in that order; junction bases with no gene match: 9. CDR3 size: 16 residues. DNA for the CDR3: TGTGCCAGCAGTTTATCGAGTGGGAGGGAAGACAATGAGCAGTTCTTC. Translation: CASSLSSGREDNEQFF.

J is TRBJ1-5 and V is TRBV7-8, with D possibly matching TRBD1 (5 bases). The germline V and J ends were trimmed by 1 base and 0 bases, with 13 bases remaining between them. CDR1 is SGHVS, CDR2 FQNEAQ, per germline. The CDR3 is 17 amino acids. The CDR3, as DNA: TGTGCCAGCAGCTTAGGGGGAGGGGTATATAGCAATCAGCCCCAGCATTTT. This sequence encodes CASSLGGGVYSNQPQHF.

For the CDR3, the DNA is TGTGCCAGCAGTTCCGAGACCTACAATGAGCAGTTCTTC. It is translated as CASSSETYNEQFF. The rearrangement links TRBV12-3 or TRBV12-4 to TRBJ2-1; no clear D. Trimming took 4 bases from V and 2 from J, leaving 6 bases between them. This CDR3 region has 13 residues.

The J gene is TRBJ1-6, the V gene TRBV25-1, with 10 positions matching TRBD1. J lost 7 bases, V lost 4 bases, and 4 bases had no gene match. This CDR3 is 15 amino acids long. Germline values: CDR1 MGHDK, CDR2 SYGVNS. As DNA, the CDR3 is TGTGCCAGCAGTGGGACAGGGGGTATGAATTCACCCCTCCACTTT. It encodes CASSGTGGMNSPLHF.

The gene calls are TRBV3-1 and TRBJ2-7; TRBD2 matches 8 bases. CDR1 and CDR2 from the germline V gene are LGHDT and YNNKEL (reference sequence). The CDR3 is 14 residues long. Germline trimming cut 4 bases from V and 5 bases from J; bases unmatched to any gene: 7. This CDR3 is CASSLGGGPDEQYF. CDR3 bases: TGTGCCAGCAGCCTTGGCGGGGGGCCGGACGAGCAGTACTTC.

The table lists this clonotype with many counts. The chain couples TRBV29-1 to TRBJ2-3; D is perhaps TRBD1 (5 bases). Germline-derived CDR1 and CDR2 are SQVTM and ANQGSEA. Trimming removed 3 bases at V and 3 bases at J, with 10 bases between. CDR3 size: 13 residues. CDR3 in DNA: TGCAGCGTTGATCTGGGGCTGACAGATACGCAGTATTTT. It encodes CSVDLGLTDTQYF.

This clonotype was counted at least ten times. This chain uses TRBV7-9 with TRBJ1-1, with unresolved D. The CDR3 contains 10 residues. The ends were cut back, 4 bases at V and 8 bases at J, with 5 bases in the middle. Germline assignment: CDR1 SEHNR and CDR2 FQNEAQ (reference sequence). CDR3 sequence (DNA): TGTGCCAGCAGCTCCGAAGAAGCTTTCTTT. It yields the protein CASSSEEAFF.

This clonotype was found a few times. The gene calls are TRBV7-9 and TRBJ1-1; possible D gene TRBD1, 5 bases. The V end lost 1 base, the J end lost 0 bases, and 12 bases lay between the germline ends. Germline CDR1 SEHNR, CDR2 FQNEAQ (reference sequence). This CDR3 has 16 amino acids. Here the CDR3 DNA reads TGTGCCAGCAGCTTAGGGGGGGGGACCTTGAACACTGAAGCTTTCTTT. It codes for CASSLGGGTLNTEAFF.

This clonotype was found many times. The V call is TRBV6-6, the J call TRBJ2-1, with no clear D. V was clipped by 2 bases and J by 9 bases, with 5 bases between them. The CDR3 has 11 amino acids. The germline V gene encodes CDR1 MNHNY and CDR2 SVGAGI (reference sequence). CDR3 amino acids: CASSYAGEQFF. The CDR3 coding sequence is TGTGCCAGCAGTTACGCTGGTGAGCAGTTCTTC.

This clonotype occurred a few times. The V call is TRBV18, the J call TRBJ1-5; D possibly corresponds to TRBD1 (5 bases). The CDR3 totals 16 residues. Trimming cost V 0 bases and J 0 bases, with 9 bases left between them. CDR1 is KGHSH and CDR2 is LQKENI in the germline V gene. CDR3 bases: TGTGCCAGCTCACCACCGGGGGGTTATAGCAATCAGCCCCAGCATTTT. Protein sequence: CASSPPGGYSNQPQHF.

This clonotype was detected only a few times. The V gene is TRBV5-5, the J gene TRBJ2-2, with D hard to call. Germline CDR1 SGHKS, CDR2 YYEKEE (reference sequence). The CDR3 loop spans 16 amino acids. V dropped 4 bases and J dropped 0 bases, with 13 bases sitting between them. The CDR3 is CASSAGLFANTGELFF. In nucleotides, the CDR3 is TGTGCCAGCAGCGCCGGGTTGTTCGCGAACACCGGGGAGCTGTTTTTT.

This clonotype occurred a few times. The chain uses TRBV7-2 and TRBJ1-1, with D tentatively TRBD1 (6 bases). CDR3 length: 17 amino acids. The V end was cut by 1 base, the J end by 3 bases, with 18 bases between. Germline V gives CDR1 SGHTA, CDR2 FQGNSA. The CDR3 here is CASSLETGRGRDTEAFF. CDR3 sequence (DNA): TGTGCCAGCAGCTTAGAAACGGGCAGGGGTAGAGACACTGAAGCTTTCTTT.

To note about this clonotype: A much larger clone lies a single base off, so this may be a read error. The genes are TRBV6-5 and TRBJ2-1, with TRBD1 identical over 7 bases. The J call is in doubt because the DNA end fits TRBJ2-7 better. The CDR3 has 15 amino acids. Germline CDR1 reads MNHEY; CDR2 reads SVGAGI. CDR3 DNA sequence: TGTGCCAGCTGGAGACAGGGAAGCTCCTACAATGAGCAGTACTTC. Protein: CASWRQGSSYNEQYF.

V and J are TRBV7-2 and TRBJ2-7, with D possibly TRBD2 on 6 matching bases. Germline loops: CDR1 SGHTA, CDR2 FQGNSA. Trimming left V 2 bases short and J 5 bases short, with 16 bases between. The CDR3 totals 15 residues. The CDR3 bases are TGTGCCAGCAGCTTAAGGAGGGTCCAGGCCCACGAGCAGTACTTC. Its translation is CASSLRRVQAHEQYF.

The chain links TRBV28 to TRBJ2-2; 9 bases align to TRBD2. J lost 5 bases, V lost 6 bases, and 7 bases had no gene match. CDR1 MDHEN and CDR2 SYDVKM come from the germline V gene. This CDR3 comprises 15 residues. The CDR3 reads CASSRSGGRTGELFF. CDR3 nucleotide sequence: TGTGCCAGCAGCCGTAGCGGGGGCCGAACCGGGGAGCTGTTTTTT.

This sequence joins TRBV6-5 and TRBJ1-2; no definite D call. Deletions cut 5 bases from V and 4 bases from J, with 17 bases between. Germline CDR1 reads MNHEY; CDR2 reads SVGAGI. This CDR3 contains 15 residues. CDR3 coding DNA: TGTGCCAGCAGTCCCGGACTCCCTAGAGGCTATGGCTACACCTTC. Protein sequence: CASSPGLPRGYGYTF.

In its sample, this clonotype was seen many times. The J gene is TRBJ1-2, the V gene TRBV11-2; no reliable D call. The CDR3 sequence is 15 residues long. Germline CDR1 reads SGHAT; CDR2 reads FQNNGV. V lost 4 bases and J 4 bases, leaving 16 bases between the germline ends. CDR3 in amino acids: CASSSLRPATYGYTF. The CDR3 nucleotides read TGTGCCAGCAGCTCCTTAAGGCCAGCTACCTATGGCTACACCTTC.

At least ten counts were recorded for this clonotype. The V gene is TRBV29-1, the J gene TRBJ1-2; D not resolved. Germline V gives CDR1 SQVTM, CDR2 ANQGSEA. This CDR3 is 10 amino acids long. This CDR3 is CSCLDVGYTF. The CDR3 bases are TGCAGTTGCCTTGATGTCGGCTACACCTTC.

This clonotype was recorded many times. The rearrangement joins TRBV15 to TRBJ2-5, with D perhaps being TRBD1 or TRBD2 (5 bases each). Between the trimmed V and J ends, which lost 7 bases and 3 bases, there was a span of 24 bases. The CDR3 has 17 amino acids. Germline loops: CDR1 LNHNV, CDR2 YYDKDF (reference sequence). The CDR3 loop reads CATTQVRGIHNKETQYF. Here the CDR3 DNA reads TGTGCCACCACCCAAGTGAGGGGTATCCACAATAAAGAGACCCAGTACTTC.

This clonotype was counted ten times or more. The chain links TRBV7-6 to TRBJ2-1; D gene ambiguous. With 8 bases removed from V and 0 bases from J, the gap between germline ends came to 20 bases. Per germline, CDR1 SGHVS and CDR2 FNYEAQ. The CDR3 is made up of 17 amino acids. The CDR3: CASSPQWEPSSYNEQFF. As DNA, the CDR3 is TGTGCCAGCTCACCCCAATGGGAACCTAGCTCCTACAATGAGCAGTTCTTC. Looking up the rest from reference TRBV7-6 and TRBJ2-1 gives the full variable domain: GAGVSQSPRYKVTKRGQDVALRCDPISGHVSLYWYRQALGQGPEFLTYFNYEAQQDKSGLPNDRFSAERPEGSISTLTIQRTEQRDSAMYRCASSPQWEPSSYNEQFFGPGTRLTVL.

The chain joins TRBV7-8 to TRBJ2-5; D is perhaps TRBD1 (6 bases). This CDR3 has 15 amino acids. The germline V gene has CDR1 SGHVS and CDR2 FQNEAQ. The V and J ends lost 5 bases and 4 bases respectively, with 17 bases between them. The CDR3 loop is CASSAGTTVGETQYF. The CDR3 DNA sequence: TGTGCCAGCAGCGCCGGGACAACCGTAGGAGAGACCCAGTACTTC.

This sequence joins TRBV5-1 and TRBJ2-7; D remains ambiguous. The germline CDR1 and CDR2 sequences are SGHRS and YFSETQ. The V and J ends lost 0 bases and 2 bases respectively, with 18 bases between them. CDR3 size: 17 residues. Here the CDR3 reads CASSLVFLGIFTYEQYF. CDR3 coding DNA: TGCGCCAGCAGCTTGGTTTTTCTCGGAATCTTTACCTACGAGCAGTACTTC.

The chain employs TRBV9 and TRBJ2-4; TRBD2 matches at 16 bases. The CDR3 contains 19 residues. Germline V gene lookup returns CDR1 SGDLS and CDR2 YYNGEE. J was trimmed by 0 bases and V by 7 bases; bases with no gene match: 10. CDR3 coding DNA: TGTGCCAGCGGCGGGAGGGGACTAGCGGGGGGGGTAGCCAAAAACATTCAGTACTTC. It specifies CASGGRGLAGGVAKNIQYF.